Sequencing of this T cell receptor beta chain was carried out in a study of T-cell reconstitution after alpha-beta-depleted transplantation in children. TCRbeta library preparation incorporated unique molecular identifiers. TCRdb processed the PCR reads anew with MiXCR; each CDR3 protein has one entry. The sample has approximately 390,000 distinct CDR3 sequences, about a tenth seen once; the top ten hold approximately 5%. This clonotype appeared a few times. The CDR3 has 12 amino acids. The V end lost 2 bases, the J end lost 4 bases, and 8 bases lay between the germline ends. Germline V gene lookup returns CDR1 DFQATT and CDR2 SNEGSKA (reference sequence).

The sample consisted of PBMCs from the stem cell graft donor, taken from the stem cell graft. The source of this sequence is a human donor who donated a stem cell graft to a child with acute myeloid leukemia. This sequence joins TRBV20-1 and TRBJ2-5, with D perhaps matching TRBD2 (6 bases). CDR3: CSARFSGETQYF. The CDR3, as DNA: TGCAGTGCTAGATTTAGCGGAGAGACCCAGTACTTC.